Listed below are T cell receptor beta chains from one sample, sequenced in a study of cytomegalovirus exposure and HLA in healthy donors. The assay was immunoSEQ multiplex PCR, and TCRdb's table has in-frame clones only and misses some. The repertoire has roughly 110,000 clones, about 78% of them found once; the top ten carry 9% to 15%. Sequences were obtained from PBMCs. The source is a woman in her 40s in good health and CMV-seropositive. Each CDR3 is given with its conserved first and last residue. D genes are given only for firm matches. Only some rows state a clone size, as once, few, many or a class for expanded clones.

TRBV6-5,TRBJ1-2,once,-,TGTGCCAGCAGTTACTCGTACTCTAACTATGGCTACACCTTC,CASSYSYSNYGYTF
TRBV7-9,TRBJ1-2,-,-,TGTGCCAGCAGCTTATCGGGGGTGGAGGGCGGCTACACCTTC,CASSLSGVEGGYTF
TRBV2,TRBJ1-2,-,-,TGTGCCAGCAGTGTAGGGTATAGAGGGGGCTACACCTTC,CASSVGYRGGYTF
TRBV6-5,TRBJ1-1,-,-,TGTGCCAGCAGTTACTCGGGGAGGCTTGAAGCTTTCTTT,CASSYSGRLEAFF
TRBV4-2,TRBJ1-3,-,TRBD1,TGTGCCAGTGGAGTGATAACAGGGGGAGAACGAAGAAACACCATATATTTT,CASGVITGGERRNTIYF
TRBV15,TRBJ2-5,-,TRBD2,TGTGCCACCAGCAGATTTGGCGGGGGTGGAGAGACCCAGTACTTC,CATSRFGGGGETQYF
TRBV7-2,TRBJ2-7,-,-,TGTGCCAGCAGCTTAAGCCGGAGACTCTCCTACGAGCAGTACTTC,CASSLSRRLSYEQYF
TRBV7-8,TRBJ1-2,-,-,TGTGCCAGCAGCTCTTCGGGGAGGGCGGGGTCGTTTGGCTACACCTTC,CASSSSGRAGSFGYTF
TRBV5-1,TRBJ2-7,-,-,TGCGCCAGCAGTTCCGGCCAGGGGTACTACGAGCAGTACTTC,CASSSGQGYYEQYF
TRBV5-4,TRBJ2-5,-,TRBD2,TGTGCCAGCAGCTTGCGGTCTAGCGGGGGACGAGAGACCCAGTACTTC,CASSLRSSGGRETQYF
TRBV7-6,TRBJ2-5,-,-,TGTGCCAGCAGTTCTAGGGCGGGACGGATACAAGAGACCCAGTACTTC,CASSSRAGRIQETQYF
TRBV6-6,TRBJ1-1,-,-,TGTGCCAGCAGTTACAACGAAGGAGGCACTGAAGCTTTCTTT,CASSYNEGGTEAFF
TRBV30,TRBJ2-6,-,TRBD1,TGTGCCTGGATGGCCTCAGGGGGCGGGAACTGGGCCAACGTCCTGACTTTC,CAWMASGGGNWANVLTF
TRBV7-2,TRBJ1-2,-,TRBD1,TGTGCCAGCAGCTCGGACAGGTTTAACTATGGCTACACCTTC,CASSSDRFNYGYTF
TRBV11-2,TRBJ1-1,once,TRBD1,TGTGCCAGCAGCTGGCAGGGGGCGAGAACTGAAGCTTTCTTT,CASSWQGARTEAFF
TRBV18,TRBJ2-1,few,TRBD1,TGTGCCAGCTCACCAAACTCCGGGACAGGTGACTACAATGAGCAGTTCTTC,CASSPNSGTGDYNEQFF
TRBV11-2,TRBJ1-1,-,-,TGTGCCACAGGCATGAACACTGAAGCTTTCTTT,CATGMNTEAFF
TRBV6-5,TRBJ1-4,-,-,TGTGCCAGCAGTTGGGCCGTGGTAACTAATGAAAAACTGTTTTTT,CASSWAVVTNEKLFF
TRBV30,TRBJ2-3,-,-,TGTGCCTCACGGCGCGGGGGGACAGCAGATACGCAGTATTTT,CASRRGGTADTQYF
TRBV5-1,TRBJ2-1,few,TRBD2,TGCGCCAGCAGCCCTTGGACTAGCGGGGGGGATGAGCAGTTCTTC,CASSPWTSGGDEQFF
TRBV5-5,TRBJ1-1,-,-,TGTGCCAGCAGCTTGATGGCGGGAGGCACTGAAGCTTTCTTT,CASSLMAGGTEAFF
TRBV7-7,TRBJ2-1,-,TRBD2,TGTGCCAGCAGCTTAGGCTCGAGAGCGGGGGCCTACAATGAGCAGTTCTTC,CASSLGSRAGAYNEQFF
TRBV6-1,TRBJ2-3,few,TRBD2,TGTGCCAGCAACGCCGGGACTAGCGGCACAGATACGCAGTATTTT,CASNAGTSGTDTQYF
TRBV2,TRBJ1-6,once,-,TGTGCCAGCAGTTCGCAGGGTAGTAGGGTACCCCTCCACTTT,CASSSQGSRVPLHF
TRBV6-5,TRBJ1-2,-,TRBD1,TGTGCCAGCAGGCGGACAGGGGCGAACTATGGCTACACCTTC,CASRRTGANYGYTF
TRBV19,TRBJ1-2,once,-,TGTGCCAGTAGTACGACAGTCTATGGCTACACCTTC,CASSTTVYGYTF
TRBV5-1,TRBJ1-3,-,-,TGCGCCAGCTCCGGCGGGTCCTCTGGAAACACCATATATTTT,CASSGGSSGNTIYF
TRBV9,TRBJ2-2,-,TRBD1,TGTGCCAGCAGCGGGCCGGGACAGGGGCTTGCCGGGGAGCTGTTTTTT,CASSGPGQGLAGELFF
TRBV4-1,TRBJ1-5,few,-,TGCGCCAGCAGCCGCGTGACGGGTGGAAATCAGCCCCAGCATTTT,CASSRVTGGNQPQHF